The 6 T cell receptor beta chains below were found in one sample sequenced in a study of shared clonotypes between healthy human individuals. The repertoire was sequenced with immunoSEQ multiplex PCR; TCRdb's copy has only in-frame clones and lacks some. The sample has about 2.5 million clones, 85% to 95% seen once. The sequenced sample consisted of naive CD4+ T cells from PBMCs. Subset of the sample: CD45RA+ positively selected. All receptors derive from a man between 18 and 29 years old in good health. Some clones in this sample may be carry-over from other donors' samples.

This clone has a single count. This CDR3 is also generated by other DNA sequences in the sample. The CDR3 bases are TGTGCCAGCTCACCGACAGGGGACAATCAGCCCCAGCATTTT. Encoded protein: CASSPTGDNQPQHF. The chain employs TRBV18 and TRBJ1-5; 8 bases are a match to TRBD1. The CDR3 is made up of 14 amino acids. CDR1 and CDR2 from the germline V gene are KGHSH and LQKENI. Losses at the gene ends were 3 bases for V and 3 bases for J; bases not matched to a gene: 1.

A remark on this clone: This same CDR3 is encoded by further DNA sequences in the sample. The chain links TRBV18 to TRBJ1-4; 7 bases align to TRBD1. Trimming removed 3 bases from V and 7 bases from J; junction bases left unmatched: 5. The CDR3 spans 14 residues. The germline V gene encodes CDR1 KGHSH and CDR2 LQKENI. The CDR3 loop is CASSPTGSGEKLFF. In DNA, the CDR3 is TGTGCCAGCTCACCGACAGGGAGTGGTGAAAAACTGTTTTTT.

Worth noting for this clone: Other DNA sequences within the sample encode an identical CDR3. V gene TRBV6-6 combines with J gene TRBJ2-1, with 8 bases matching TRBD1. V was pared by 6 bases and J by 2 bases, with 0 bases of the junction left unmatched. Germline V gene lookup returns CDR1 MNHNY and CDR2 SVGAGI (reference sequence). CDR3 size: 13 residues. CDR3 nucleotide sequence: TGTGCCAGCAGGACAGGGGCCTACAATGAGCAGTTCTTC. Translation: CASRTGAYNEQFF.

This sequence joins TRBV7-9 and TRBJ2-7, with TRBD2 as a possible D gene (6 bases). This CDR3 is built from 12 residues. CDR1 is SEHNR and CDR2 is FQNEAQ in the germline V gene (reference sequence). Trimming removed 7 bases from V and 7 bases from J, with 14 bases in between. CDR3 protein: CASTPVGGEQYF. For the CDR3, the DNA is TGTGCCAGCACCCCAGTGGGAGGAGAGCAGTACTTC.

This chain joins TRBV7-9 and TRBJ2-7, with D tentatively TRBD2 (6 bases). The germline CDR1 and CDR2 sequences are SEHNR and FQNEAQ (reference sequence). CDR3 length: 16 residues. V was trimmed by 7 bases and J by 6 bases, leaving 25 bases between them. CDR3 loop: CASNQRTGREAFEQYF. As DNA, the CDR3 is TGTGCCAGCAACCAAAGGACGGGGCGGGAAGCGTTCGAGCAGTACTTC.

The chain links TRBV4-3 to TRBJ1-4, with D possibly matching TRBD1 (6 bases). CDR1 is LGHNA, CDR2 YSLEER, per germline. V was trimmed by 1 base and J by 8 bases, leaving 17 bases between them. The CDR3 sequence is 16 residues long. DNA of the CDR3: TGCGCCAGCAGCCAAGCTCCCCCGGGGGCGAACGAAAAACTGTTTTTT. It specifies CASSQAPPGANEKLFF.